The 2 T cell receptor beta chains below all came from one sample that was sequenced in a study of blood T cells in healthy people across ages. A second PCR of about 7 to 12 cycles used a sample-barcoded 5' primer and a J-beta primer mix. TCRdb reanalysed the 5' RACE reads using MiXCR and keeps one entry per CDR3 protein. Of approximately 770,000 distinct CDR3 sequences in the sample, roughly 64% were seen once. Sequencing input: blood. These receptor sequences come from a man in his thirties or forties in good health.

This clonotype was recorded at least ten times. This chain connects TRBV7-2 to TRBJ2-3, with 7 nucleotides matching TRBD1. Germline V gives CDR1 SGHTA, CDR2 FQGNSA. This CDR3 is built from 15 residues. The trim removed 4 bases at V and 6 bases at J, leaving 10 bases unmatched. CDR3 region: CASSSTGWGRDTQYF. In nucleotides, the CDR3 is TGTGCCAGCAGCTCGACAGGGTGGGGCAGGGATACGCAGTATTTT.

Only a few counts were recorded for this clonotype. Germline and junction disagree at one end, which may indicate a read error. This chain links TRBV9 with TRBJ2-1; 7 bases are shared with TRBD2. Per the germline V gene, CDR1 is SGDLS and CDR2 is YYNGEE. The CDR3 is 18 amino acids. The DNA of the CDR3 is TGTGCCAGCAGCGTAGAGGCTAGCGGAGCCCTCGCAGACAATGAGCGGTTCTTC. It specifies CASSVEASGALADNERFF.